This TCR beta chain was recovered during a study of vaccination and CD4 T cells after COVID-19 (dated by TCRdb to between 2021 and 2023). Regarding the complete study: Convalescent patients had a positive SARS-CoV-2 result on nasal swab PCR, and of these patients, several had mild disease and one had severe disease. The spike-specific CD4+ TCR repertoire was compared before and after mRNA vaccination in about nine COVID-19 convalescent patients and a handful of infection-naive healthy vaccine recipients. Participants received two doses of either the Pfizer-BioNTech BNT162b2 vaccine (n=8) or the Moderna mRNA-1273 vaccine (n=2). Post-COVID blood samples were collected from convalescent patients a median of roughly 100 days after diagnosis, with a range of roughly 30 to 161 days. In the convalescent cohort there were six males and four females, among whom were two Hispanic individuals, seven Caucasians, two Asians and one multiracial person. The time from the second vaccine dose to post-vaccine blood sampling had a median of around 72 days and ranged from about 14 to 250 days.

In the case of this clonotype: Which antigen it targets is not known. No qualities accompany the bases; no much larger clone lies one base away.

The convalescent patients' positive SARS-CoV-2 PCR tests fell between March and December 2020, which was before the Alpha, Beta and Delta variants emerged in the United States. Ficoll-Paque Plus gradient centrifugation was used to isolate PBMCs from whole blood, and the isolated PBMCs were then either used fresh or cryopreserved at -140C. Library prep was done by PCR. The run used an Illumina iSeq 100. Regarding the original processing steps: Non-productive sequences were removed, and CDR3s that did not start with C, did not end with F or W, or were shorter than 7 amino acids were discarded. Using R version 3.6.1, CDR3 homology was evaluated through Levenshtein distances (stringdist) along with unrooted phylogenetic trees (ape). TCRdb itself trimmed the public reads at Q25 with fastp, ran MiXCR and retained productive beta chains. Each record represents a unique CDR3 protein, reported with the most common genes and DNA among its rows. The V and J calls come from TCRdb's annotation, not from the publication. Here the sample has roughly 14,000 distinct CDR3 sequences; roughly 65% occur a single time. Of the sample, 1% to 1.4% is held by the ten largest clones.

General study outcomes and caveats: The median count of SARS-CoV-2-reactive clonotypes went up from about 23 after infection to 35 to 40 after vaccination, although the change was not significant. Among the post-vaccine SARS-CoV-2-reactive clones in convalescent patients, a median approximately 86% showed up only after vaccination, which suggests vaccine-specific priming. The number of convalescent patients in the study was relatively small, and the study did not examine early timepoints following natural infection. Of the vaccine-specific clones in convalescent patients, 304 of 307, or nearly all, reacted only to SARS-CoV-2 spike and did not cross-react with common cold coronaviruses.

Including cysteine and phenylalanine, the CDR3 has 13 amino acids. Only the CDR3 part of the read is kept: 39 bases, read in frame from the first base. The trim is 8 bases for V and 0 bases for J, with a gap of 5 bases between the germline ends. Reading the germline V gene (reference sequence) gives CDR1 LNHNV and CDR2 YYDKDF. The sequencing here drew on CD4+ T cells from blood, taken after SARS-CoV-2 vaccination. The TCR was taken from a human donor who had recovered from COVID-19. The rearrangement combines TRBV15 with TRBJ2-6; confidence is insufficient to name the D gene. The CDR3 corresponds to CATESSGANVLTF. The nucleotides are TGTGCCACCGAAAGCTCTGGGGCCAACGTCCTGACTTTC.